This record looks at one T cell receptor (beta chain) sequence and its context. The antigen is unknown. This CDR3 has 14 amino acids. Germline-derived CDR1 and CDR2 are SGHDT and YYEEEE. Trimming cost V 2 bases and J 4 bases, with 12 bases left between them. An even split of each subset's genomic DNA across several immunoSEQ plates was performed. The method was immunoSEQ multiplex PCR; TCRdb's version includes in-frame clones alone and lacks a portion of them. The profile shows some 2,100,000 clones, 90% to 96% of them singletons. The sample is drawn from a study of shared clonotypes between healthy human individuals. Study observations and caveats: The naive CD4 repertoires of several donors were compared, and around 5% of clonotypes were shared.

The chain uses TRBV5-6 and TRBJ2-5, with no clear D. This TCR derives from a man younger than 35 in good health. Sequenced material: naive CD4+ T cells sorted from blood. Subset defined: CD45RA+ positively selected. CDR3 coding DNA: TGTGCCAGCAGCTTCAAGTTGACCGCAGAGACCCAGTACTTC. Translation gives CASSFKLTAETQYF.